The T cell receptor (beta chain) described here comes from a study of cytomegalovirus exposure and HLA in healthy donors. General study findings and limits: While the bulk of TCR sequences proved rare, some public TCRs turned up in many donors. Association of roughly 17,000 TCR beta sequences with HLA alleles was found at 0.05 false discovery rate in a later analysis. Roughly uniform depth of sequencing across donors was assumed in presence/absence analyses. In a later analysis, TCR beta V- and J-gene trimming was associated with a missense DCLRE1C variant.

The PCR was carried out with 60 Vbeta primers and 13 Jbeta primers. Here immunoSEQ multiplex PCR was the method, and the copy in TCRdb shows in-frame clones only, minus some. The sample has about 120,000 clones, and its top ten clones hold 3.6%. To note about this clone: Its antigen is currently unknown.

V shed 3 bases and J shed 8 bases, with 19 bases lying between them. The length of the CDR3 is 15 residues. Germline values: CDR1 MGHRA, CDR2 YSYEKL. This receptor was identified in a man between 18 and 29 years old in good health and CMV-seronegative. The sequencing sample was made of PBMCs. The chain joins TRBV4-1 to TRBJ1-2; D possibly corresponds to TRBD1 (6 bases). The CDR3 DNA reads as TGCGCCAGCAGCCAGCAAAGGGCAGGGGTCGAGGGCTACACCTTC. Translated: CASSQQRAGVEGYTF.